Here is one T cell receptor (beta chain) with its context. Antigen unknown. These data are taken from a study of cytomegalovirus exposure and HLA in healthy donors. Findings of the study overall: Roughly even sequencing depth across donors was the assumption behind the presence/absence analyses.

Germline CDR1 reads SGHNT; CDR2 reads YYREEE (reference sequence). Germline trimming cut 4 bases from V and 5 bases from J; bases unmatched to any gene: 11. The CDR3 has 15 amino acids. The primer mix had 60 Vbeta and 13 Jbeta primers. Assay used: immunoSEQ multiplex PCR; TCRdb lists only in-frame clones, some missing. This sample has about 130,000 clones, with 70% to 85% found just once. This chain connects TRBV5-4 to TRBJ2-5, with 7 bases aligning to TRBD1. This receptor was obtained from a woman in her fifties or sixties in good health and CMV-seronegative. The sequenced material came from PBMCs. The CDR3 nucleotides read TGTGCCAGCAGCGCCCGGACAGGTCTGAGGGAGACCCAGTACTTC. The encoded protein is CASSARTGLRETQYF.